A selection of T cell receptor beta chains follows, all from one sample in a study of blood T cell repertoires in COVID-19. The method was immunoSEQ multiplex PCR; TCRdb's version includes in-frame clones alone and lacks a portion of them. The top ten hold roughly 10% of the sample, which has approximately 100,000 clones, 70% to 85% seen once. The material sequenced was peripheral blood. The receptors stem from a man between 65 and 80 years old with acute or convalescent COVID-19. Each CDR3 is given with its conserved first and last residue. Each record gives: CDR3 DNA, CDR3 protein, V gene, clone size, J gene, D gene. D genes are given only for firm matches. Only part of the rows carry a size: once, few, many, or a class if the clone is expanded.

DNA: TGTGCCAGCAGTGAAGGCGGAGGCACAGATACGCAGTATTTT
CDR3: CASSEGGGTDTQYF
V: TRBV6-1
size: once
J: TRBJ2-3
D: -

DNA: TGTGCCAGTAGTATAGGAGGGGGGAACACTGAAGCTTTCTTT
CDR3: CASSIGGGNTEAFF
V: TRBV19
size: -
J: TRBJ1-1
D: -

DNA: TGCGCCAGCAGCTTGAACACTGGAAACACCATATATTTT
CDR3: CASSLNTGNTIYF
V: TRBV5-1
size: -
J: TRBJ1-3
D: -

DNA: TGTGCCAGCAGTTTACCCCAAGGAGGAAACTACGAGCAGTACTTC
CDR3: CASSLPQGGNYEQYF
V: TRBV28
size: -
J: TRBJ2-7
D: -

DNA: TGTGCCACCGCCCCGGGGGGGTCTGGAAACACCATATATTTT
CDR3: CATAPGGSGNTIYF
V: TRBV19
size: -
J: TRBJ1-3
D: -

DNA: TGTGCCAGCAGCTTGGACCGGGACAGCGGTGGCTACACCTTC
CDR3: CASSLDRDSGGYTF
V: TRBV7-8
size: -
J: TRBJ1-2
D: TRBD1

DNA: TGTGCCAGCAGCGCACTAGCGGGGGGGTACAATGAGCAGTTCTTC
CDR3: CASSALAGGYNEQFF
V: TRBV3-1/TRBV3-2
size: once
J: TRBJ2-1
D: TRBD2

DNA: TGTGCCAGCTCACCTCTCGAGACCTACGAGCAGTACTTC
CDR3: CASSPLETYEQYF
V: TRBV18
size: few
J: TRBJ2-7
D: -

DNA: TGTGCCAGCAGTACCGTATCCCCGCCGGGATTCAATGAGCAGTTCTTC
CDR3: CASSTVSPPGFNEQFF
V: TRBV27
size: -
J: TRBJ2-1
D: -

DNA: TGTGCCAGTTTCAGCGCGGGGGACACAGATACGCAGTATTTT
CDR3: CASFSAGDTDTQYF
V: TRBV2
size: -
J: TRBJ2-3
D: TRBD2

DNA: TGCGCCAGCAGCTGGGACCGGGACAGGGTGAACACCGGGGAGCTGTTTTTT
CDR3: CASSWDRDRVNTGELFF
V: TRBV5-1
size: -
J: TRBJ2-2
D: TRBD1

DNA: TGTGCCAGCAGTTTCGATGGCTACACCTTC
CDR3: CASSFDGYTF
V: TRBV27
size: once
J: TRBJ1-2
D: -

DNA: TGTGCCAGCAGCCCCAGACAGGGGAACTATGGCTACACCTTC
CDR3: CASSPRQGNYGYTF
V: TRBV7-2
size: -
J: TRBJ1-2
D: TRBD1

DNA: TGTGCCAGCAGCCTTGAAAGCGGGAGCTCCTACAATGAGCAGTTCTTC
CDR3: CASSLESGSSYNEQFF
V: TRBV11-3
size: -
J: TRBJ2-1
D: TRBD2

DNA: TGTGCCAGCAGCCCATGGGACAGAAGCAATCAGCCCCAGCATTTT
CDR3: CASSPWDRSNQPQHF
V: TRBV9
size: -
J: TRBJ1-5
D: TRBD1

DNA: TGCGCCAGCAGGTTTCGAGGGGGCACTGAAGCTTTCTTT
CDR3: CASRFRGGTEAFF
V: TRBV10-2
size: -
J: TRBJ1-1
D: -

DNA: TGTGCCAGCAGCTATAACTCGGGGACCCAGTACTTC
CDR3: CASSYNSGTQYF
V: TRBV12-3/TRBV12-4
size: -
J: TRBJ2-5
D: -

DNA: TGTGCCAGCAGCCGTAGCGGGGGGCTGAACAATGAGCAGTTCTTC
CDR3: CASSRSGGLNNEQFF
V: TRBV9
size: -
J: TRBJ2-1
D: TRBD2

DNA: TGTGCCAGCAGGGTACAGGGGCAAGAGACCCAGTACTTC
CDR3: CASRVQGQETQYF
V: TRBV5-4
size: -
J: TRBJ2-5
D: TRBD1

DNA: TGTGCCAGCAGACCATATCGGACAGGAACAGATACGCAGTATTTT
CDR3: CASRPYRTGTDTQYF
V: TRBV6-5
size: -
J: TRBJ2-3
D: TRBD1

DNA: TGTGCCAGCAGCCTACAGGGTGCAACTGAAGCTTTCTTT
CDR3: CASSLQGATEAFF
V: TRBV12-3/TRBV12-4
size: -
J: TRBJ1-1
D: -

DNA: TGTGCCAGCAGTCGTCCCGGGACAGGGGGGACTAATGAAAAACTGTTTTTT
CDR3: CASSRPGTGGTNEKLFF
V: TRBV6-6
size: -
J: TRBJ1-4
D: TRBD1

DNA: TGCAGTGCCCATAGCGTAAATGAGCAGTTCTTC
CDR3: CSAHSVNEQFF
V: TRBV20-1
size: once
J: TRBJ2-1
D: -

DNA: TGCAGCGTTCGACTGAGACTAGATGAGCAGTTCTTC
CDR3: CSVRLRLDEQFF
V: TRBV29-1
size: -
J: TRBJ2-1
D: -

DNA: TGCGCCAGCAGCCTTCCGACAGGGGTTAATGAAAAACTGTTTTTT
CDR3: CASSLPTGVNEKLFF
V: TRBV5-1
size: -
J: TRBJ1-4
D: TRBD1

DNA: TGTGCCAGTAGTATAGGGGCAGGATCAGATACGCAGTATTTT
CDR3: CASSIGAGSDTQYF
V: TRBV19
size: -
J: TRBJ2-3
D: -

DNA: TGTGCCAGCTCACCACGGACAGGGGATAATGAAAAACTGTTTTTT
CDR3: CASSPRTGDNEKLFF
V: TRBV18
size: -
J: TRBJ1-4
D: TRBD1

DNA: TGTGCCACCAGCAGGTCCCAGGGGGGTATTCAGCCCCAGCATTTT
CDR3: CATSRSQGGIQPQHF
V: TRBV15
size: few
J: TRBJ1-5
D: TRBD1

DNA: TGTGCCAGCAGCTTAGCGGGAGTACCCCAAGAGACCCAGTACTTC
CDR3: CASSLAGVPQETQYF
V: TRBV7-3
size: -
J: TRBJ2-5
D: TRBD2

DNA: TGTGCCAGCAGTACCCGGAGAGGACAGGAGGTGACAGATACGCAGTATTTT
CDR3: CASSTRRGQEVTDTQYF
V: TRBV5-6
size: -
J: TRBJ2-3
D: TRBD1

DNA: TGCGCCAGCAGCGCCGGGACTAGCGGGCTAGCCCGGGAGCTGTTTTTT
CDR3: CASSAGTSGLARELFF
V: TRBV4-3
size: -
J: TRBJ2-2
D: TRBD2

DNA: TGTGCCAGCAGTGATTTGGGGTTACAGGGGGGTCAGCCCCAGCATTTT
CDR3: CASSDLGLQGGQPQHF
V: TRBV2
size: -
J: TRBJ1-5
D: TRBD1

DNA: TGTGCCAGCAGCTTCCTAGTTAGCGCCCACGAGCAGTACTTC
CDR3: CASSFLVSAHEQYF
V: TRBV11-2
size: -
J: TRBJ2-7
D: -

DNA: TGTGCCAGTAGTATTATGTTCGCGGATCAGCCCCAGCATTTT
CDR3: CASSIMFADQPQHF
V: TRBV19
size: -
J: TRBJ1-5
D: -

DNA: TGTGCCAGCAGCGAACCGACTAGCGGGGGGCCGGAGAAAAGCACAGATACGCAGTATTTT
CDR3: CASSEPTSGGPEKSTDTQYF
V: TRBV2
size: -
J: TRBJ2-3
D: TRBD2

DNA: TGTGCCACCAGCAGAGTAGCCGGGGGGTACACTGAAGCTTTCTTT
CDR3: CATSRVAGGYTEAFF
V: TRBV15
size: once
J: TRBJ1-1
D: -

DNA: TGCAGCGTTGGGGCTAGCGGGGGTATCAACACCGGGGAGCTGTTTTTT
CDR3: CSVGASGGINTGELFF
V: TRBV29-1
size: -
J: TRBJ2-2
D: TRBD2

DNA: TGTGCCAGCAGCTCGGGGGGACTAGTGAACACCGGGGAGCTGTTTTTT
CDR3: CASSSGGLVNTGELFF
V: TRBV7-6
size: -
J: TRBJ2-2
D: TRBD2

DNA: TGTGCTCTGAACCCGGGACAAGCCTACGAGCAGTACTTC
CDR3: CALNPGQAYEQYF
V: TRBV30
size: -
J: TRBJ2-7
D: -

DNA: TGTGCCAGTAGTGGCACAGGGGCGGCCGTTGAGCAGTACTTC
CDR3: CASSGTGAAVEQYF
V: TRBV19
size: few
J: TRBJ2-7
D: TRBD1

DNA: TGTGCCAGCAGCCCGGTCTACAGGACTAGCAATCAGCCCCAGCATTTT
CDR3: CASSPVYRTSNQPQHF
V: TRBV3-1/TRBV3-2
size: few
J: TRBJ1-5
D: -

DNA: TGTGCCTGGAGCAGGGGTGCCTACGAGCAGTACTTC
CDR3: CAWSRGAYEQYF
V: TRBV30
size: -
J: TRBJ2-7
D: -